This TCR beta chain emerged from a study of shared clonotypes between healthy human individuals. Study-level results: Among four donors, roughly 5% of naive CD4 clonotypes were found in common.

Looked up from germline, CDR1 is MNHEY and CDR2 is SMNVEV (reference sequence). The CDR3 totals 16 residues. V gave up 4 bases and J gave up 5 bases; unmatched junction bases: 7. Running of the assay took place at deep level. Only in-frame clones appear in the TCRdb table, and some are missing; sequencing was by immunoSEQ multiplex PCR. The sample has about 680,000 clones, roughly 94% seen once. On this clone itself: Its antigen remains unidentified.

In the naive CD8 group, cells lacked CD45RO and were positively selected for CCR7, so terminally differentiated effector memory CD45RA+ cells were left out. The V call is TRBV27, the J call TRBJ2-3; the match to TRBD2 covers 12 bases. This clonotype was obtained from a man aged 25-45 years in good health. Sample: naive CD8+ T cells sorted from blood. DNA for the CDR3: TGTGCCAGCAGTTGGGGGACTAGCGGGCGGTTAGATACGCAGTATTTT. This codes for CASSWGTSGRLDTQYF.